Here is one TCR beta chain with its context. With random hexamers, reverse transcription was performed on about 0.5 to 1 ug of RNA. By means of immunoSEQ multiplex PCR, TCR beta CDR3 spanning 54 Vbeta and 13 Jbeta underwent amplification. TCRdb processed the immunoSEQ multiplex PCR reads anew with MiXCR; each CDR3 protein has one entry. The top ten clones hold roughly 0.12% of a sample with about 180,000 distinct CDR3 sequences, 90% to 95% of them seen once. The sample originates from a study of CD8 T cells in Susac syndrome. The germline V gene has CDR1 LGHNA and CDR2 YNFKEQ. The CDR3 contains 15 residues. V lost 4 bases, J lost 1 base, and 13 bases lay in between. CD8+ and CD4+ T cells were negatively isolated; TEMRA cells were FACS-enriched.

The chain uses TRBV4-2 and TRBJ2-5; no reliable D call. This receptor was identified in a human donor with Susac syndrome. The specimen sequenced was CD4+ T cells from PBMCs. The CDR3 spells CASSPELGGQETQYF. CDR3 nucleotides: TGTGCCAGCAGCCCAGAATTGGGCGGCCAAGAGACCCAGTACTTC.